These T cell receptor beta chains were read from a single sample in a study of radiotherapy plus CTLA-4 blockade in lung cancer. Assay: immunoSEQ multiplex PCR; the TCRdb copy retains only in-frame clones and omits some. Here the sample spans roughly 86,000 clones, less than 90% being singletons. The material was peripheral blood, obtained from a patient treated with radiotherapy plus ipilimumab. The source is a human donor with non-small cell lung cancer who had stable disease on radiotherapy plus ipilimumab. The CDR3 runs from the conserved cysteine through the conserved F or W. D genes are given only for firm matches. Size is omitted from some rows. Given values are once, few, many or a class for expanded clones.

j_gene | d_gene | abundance | v_gene | CDR3aa | CDR3nt
TRBJ1-1 | NA | NA | TRBV2 | CASSVRVTWRTEAFF | TGTGCCAGCAGTGTAAGGGTTACTTGGAGGACTGAAGCTTTCTTT
TRBJ1-1 | NA | NA | TRBV30 | CASGRTNTEAFF | TGTGCCTCGGGGCGGACGAACACTGAAGCTTTCTTT
TRBJ1-1 | TRBD1 | NA | TRBV18 | CASSPSQGVTEAFF | TGTGCCAGCTCGCCAAGCCAGGGGGTCACTGAAGCTTTCTTT
TRBJ1-4 | NA | NA | TRBV2 | CASSEGGINEKLFF | TGTGCCAGCAGTGAGGGTGGTATTAATGAAAAACTGTTTTTT
TRBJ1-2 | TRBD1 | NA | TRBV2 | CASSRTGENYGYTF | TGTGCCAGCAGTAGGACAGGGGAGAACTATGGCTACACCTTC
TRBJ1-5 | NA | NA | TRBV6-5 | CASSYSKATVVQPQHF | TGTGCCAGCAGTTACTCGAAGGCAACAGTTGTTCAGCCCCAGCATTTT
TRBJ2-7 | TRBD1 | few | TRBV7-2 | CASSLDGRGREQYF | TGTGCCAGCAGCTTAGATGGCAGGGGGCGAGAGCAGTACTTC
TRBJ2-7 | NA | few | TRBV19 | CASSRDRAYEQYF | TGTGCCAGTAGTCGAGACAGAGCCTACGAGCAGTACTTC
TRBJ2-7 | NA | few | TRBV5-8 | CASSPRNEQYF | TGTGCCAGCAGCCCAAGAAACGAGCAGTACTTC
TRBJ2-1 | TRBD2 | NA | TRBV4-2 | CASSQGLAGDREQFF | TGTGCCAGCAGCCAGGGACTAGCGGGAGACAGGGAGCAGTTCTTC
TRBJ2-1 | TRBD2 | NA | TRBV5-6 | CASTLGVAGANEQFF | TGTGCCAGCACCCTGGGGGTAGCGGGAGCTAATGAGCAGTTCTTC
TRBJ2-1 | TRBD1 | NA | TRBV5-1 | CASSERTGGQEQFF | TGCGCCAGCAGTGAGCGGACAGGGGGTCAGGAGCAGTTCTTC
TRBJ2-7 | TRBD2 | NA | TRBV11-2 | CASSLGASGLGLYF | TGTGCCAGCAGCTTAGGGGCTAGCGGGCTAGGTCTGTACTTC
TRBJ1-3 | NA | NA | TRBV6-1 | CASREQRTIYF | TGTGCCAGCAGGGAACAGAGGACCATATATTTT
TRBJ2-1 | TRBD1 | NA | TRBV30 | CAWSPQGAFYNEQFF | TGTGCCTGGAGTCCCCAGGGGGCCTTTTACAATGAGCAGTTCTTC
TRBJ2-7 | NA | NA | TRBV1 | CTSSQEGKTGTGKTYEQYF | TGCACCAGCAGCCAAGAGGGGAAAACCGGGACAGGGAAGACCTACGAGCAGTACTTC
TRBJ2-1 | NA | NA | TRBV9 | CASSVGPRGNEQFF | TGTGCCAGCAGCGTAGGCCCCCGGGGGAATGAGCAGTTCTTC
TRBJ2-3 | TRBD1 | NA | TRBV5-1 | CASSPGTGGGTDTQYF | TGCGCCAGCAGCCCCGGGACAGGGGGCGGCACAGATACGCAGTATTTT
TRBJ2-4 | NA | NA | TRBV7-9 | CASSRTGDLAKNIQYF | TGTGCCAGCAGTCGAACAGGAGACCTAGCCAAAAACATTCAGTACTTC
TRBJ2-7 | NA | NA | TRBV10-3 | CATSGRGARDEQYF | TGTGCCACCAGTGGGAGAGGGGCGCGGGACGAGCAGTACTTC
TRBJ2-7 | NA | NA | TRBV7-2 | CASSPRTDLRPQPEQYF | TGTGCCAGCAGCCCTCGGACGGACTTAAGGCCCCAACCCGAGCAGTACTTC
TRBJ2-7 | NA | few | TRBV19 | CASSWSFSYEQYF | TGTGCCAGTAGCTGGTCATTCTCCTACGAGCAGTACTTC
TRBJ1-3 | NA | NA | TRBV30 | CAWGVGSGTIYF | TGTGCCTGGGGGGTGGGCTCCGGCACCATATATTTT
TRBJ1-1 | NA | NA | TRBV5-1 | CASSLAWEETEAFF | TGCGCCAGCAGCTTGGCCTGGGAGGAGACTGAAGCTTTCTTT
TRBJ1-1 | NA | NA | TRBV29-1 | CSVEGRTDTEAFF | TGCAGCGTTGAAGGGCGGACGGACACTGAAGCTTTCTTT
TRBJ2-2 | TRBD1 | NA | TRBV7-3 | CASSPRGQVNTGELFF | TGTGCCAGCAGTCCCCGTGGACAGGTGAACACCGGGGAGCTGTTTTTT
TRBJ2-3 | TRBD2 | NA | TRBV5-1 | CASSRSGTSGDTQYF | TGCGCCAGCAGCCGTTCCGGGACTAGCGGTGATACGCAGTATTTT
TRBJ1-5 | TRBD1 | NA | TRBV10-1 | CASSGQGVNNQPQHF | TGCGCCAGCAGTGGACAGGGTGTTAACAATCAGCCCCAGCATTTT
TRBJ2-1 | TRBD2 | NA | TRBV7-8 | CASSLRGLAGYNEQFF | TGTGCCAGCAGCTTAAGGGGACTAGCGGGCTACAATGAGCAGTTCTTC
TRBJ1-2 | NA | NA | TRBV6-1 | CASSEMAAANYGYTF | TGTGCCAGCAGTGAAATGGCGGCAGCTAACTATGGCTACACCTTC
TRBJ2-4 | TRBD2 | NA | TRBV5-1 | CASSRGTSGGAKNIQYF | TGCGCCAGCAGCAGAGGGACTAGCGGGGGTGCCAAAAACATTCAGTACTTC